These 30 T cell receptor beta chains share one sample of origin, sequenced in a study of blood T cell repertoires in COVID-19. Some clones are missing from TCRdb's copy, which holds only in-frame ones; the method was immunoSEQ multiplex PCR. The sample lists 95,000 to 110,000 clones, about nine tenths occurring once. The sequenced material came from peripheral blood. These receptors all stem from a man aged 50 to 59 with acute or convalescent COVID-19.

The rearrangement links TRBV11-2 to TRBJ1-1, with TRBD1 matching over 10 bases. V lost 5 bases to trimming and J lost 11 bases; unmatched junction nucleotides: 8. Germline V gene sequence: CDR1 SGHAT, CDR2 FQNNGV. The CDR3 has 13 amino acids. The CDR3 bases are TGTGCCAGCAGCGCTCGGGACAGGGGTGCGGCTTTCTTT. It codes for CASSARDRGAAFF.

The chain links TRBV4-1 to TRBJ1-6; unclear D gene. Deletions cut 1 base from V and 10 bases from J, with 11 bases between. There are 14 residues in the CDR3. Per the germline V gene, CDR1 is MGHRA and CDR2 is YSYEKL. The CDR3 loop reads CASSQGAGWSPLHF. The CDR3 DNA reads as TGCGCCAGCAGCCAAGGGGCGGGGTGGTCACCCCTCCACTTT.

The chain has TRBV28 and TRBJ2-1; 15 nucleotides match TRBD2. Germline V CDR1 and CDR2: MDHEN, SYDVKM. The CDR3 has 18 amino acids. The junction had 12 bases not matched to a gene; V was cut back by 6 bases and J by 6 bases. Here the CDR3 DNA reads TGTGCCAGCAGCCCCGGGACTAGCGGGAGGTGGGGCCTCAATGAGCAGTTCTTC. Translation: CASSPGTSGRWGLNEQFF. Complete variable domain (other parts from reference TRBV28 and TRBJ2-1): DVKVTQSSRYLVKRTGEKVFLECVQDMDHENMFWYRQDPGLGLRLIYFSYDVKMKEKGDIPEGYSVSREKKERFSLILESASTNQTSMYLCASSPGTSGRWGLNEQFFGPGTRLTVL.

In this sample, this clone turned up many times. The V call is TRBV5-1, the J call TRBJ1-4; D call uncertain. Germline CDR1 reads SGHRS; CDR2 reads YFSETQ. The V end lost 0 bases, the J end lost 1 base, and 4 bases lay between the germline ends. This CDR3 has 14 amino acids. CDR3 DNA sequence: TGCGCCAGCAGCTTGGGACAAACTAATGAAAAACTGTTTTTT. It codes for CASSLGQTNEKLFF.

This clone was seen ten or more times. Other nucleotide sequences in the sample specify the same CDR3. This sequence joins TRBV20-1 and TRBJ2-1; 10 bases align to TRBD2. Germline CDR1 is DFQATT and CDR2 is SNEGSKA (reference sequence). The CDR3 sequence is 15 residues long. J gave up 3 bases and V 3 bases, and 5 bases lay outside the gene matches. DNA for the CDR3: TGCAGTGCTAGTCCCCTAGCGGGAGACTACAATGAGCAGTTCTTC. Encoded protein: CSASPLAGDYNEQFF.

The gene calls are TRBV6-2 or TRBV6-3 and TRBJ2-7; D perhaps matches TRBD2 (5 bases). Deletions cut 6 bases from V and 2 bases from J, with 17 bases between. The CDR3 is made up of 15 amino acids. CDR1 is MNHEY and CDR2 is SVGEGT in the germline V gene. CDR3 nucleotide sequence: TGTGCCAGCAGCCCCTCCTCAAGCGGTACCTACGAGCAGTACTTC. Its translation is CASSPSSSGTYEQYF.

The genes are TRBV30 and TRBJ2-1; D unclear. Between the trimmed V and J ends, which lost 0 bases and 2 bases, there was a span of 8 bases. There are 14 residues in the CDR3. Germline assignment: CDR1 GTSNPN and CDR2 SVGIG (reference sequence). The CDR3 nucleotides read TGTGCCTGGAGTGTAAGCGTGACCTACAATGAGCAGTTCTTC. Amino acid sequence: CAWSVSVTYNEQFF.

CDR3 nucleotide sequence: TGTGCCAGCAGCCGCCTAAATGAGCAGTTCTTC. Its translation is CASSRLNEQFF. The rearrangement links TRBV7-8 to TRBJ2-1; D gene unclear. Germline CDR1 is SGHVS and CDR2 is FQNEAQ. This CDR3 has 11 residues. V lost 5 bases, J lost 7 bases, and 6 bases lay in between.

The chain couples TRBV5-1 to TRBJ1-4, with unresolved D. The germline V gene has CDR1 SGHRS and CDR2 YFSETQ. Trimming took 0 bases from V and 8 from J, leaving 11 bases between them. The CDR3 consists of 14 residues. The DNA for the CDR3 is TGCGCCAGCAGCTTGGGAGGAGGGCGCGAAAAACTGTTTTTT. It is translated as CASSLGGGREKLFF.

This chain connects TRBV5-6 to TRBJ2-1; TRBD2 is a possible D gene (6 bases). Trimming took off 0 bases at V and 11 bases at J, with 12 bases between the two ends. The CDR3 sequence is 13 residues long. Germline CDR1 and CDR2: SGHDT and YYEEEE. The CDR3 sequence is CASSLVEGQKQFF. The CDR3 coding sequence is TGTGCCAGCAGCTTGGTGGAGGGTCAAAAGCAGTTCTTC.

This chain links TRBV3-1 (or the pseudogene TRBV3-2) with TRBJ2-7; 11 bases map to TRBD2. The CDR3 is 15 residues long. V was clipped by 3 bases and J by 6 bases; unmatched bases: 7. Germline CDR1 LGHDT, CDR2 YNNKEL (reference sequence). This CDR3 is CASSHTSGSRLEQYF. CDR3 DNA sequence: TGTGCCAGCAGCCACACTAGCGGGAGCCGTCTCGAGCAGTACTTC.

The table lists this clone with a count of one. Its ends do not fully match the called genes, so a read error is possible. The chain combines TRBV6-4 with TRBJ1-2; no clear D. There are 13 residues in the CDR3. The germline V gene has CDR1 MRHNA and CDR2 SNTAGT. The CDR3 coding sequence is TGTGCCGGATCACAGTCCAAATTTCCCCGGCGCTCCTTC. It codes for CAGSQSKFPRRSF.

V gene TRBV7-9 combines with J gene TRBJ2-4; 8 bases map to TRBD1. The CDR3 loop spans 14 amino acids. The J segment lost 8 bases and the V segment lost 5 bases, leaving 8 bases of the junction unmatched. Germline loops: CDR1 SEHNR, CDR2 FQNEAQ (reference sequence). CDR3 coding DNA: TGTGCCAGCAGCGACGCTGACAGGGGCGACATTCAGTACTTC. Protein: CASSDADRGDIQYF.

The genes are TRBV6-4 and TRBJ2-1; 11 positions match TRBD2. The junction had 10 bases not matched to a gene; V was cut back by 7 bases and J by 8 bases. Germline CDR1 reads MRHNA; CDR2 reads SNTAGT. This CDR3 has 15 amino acids. This chain's CDR3 is CASIQLAGEKYEQFF. The CDR3 nucleotides are TGTGCCAGCATCCAACTAGCGGGAGAGAAGTATGAGCAGTTCTTC.

This clone has a handful of counts. The chain combines TRBV11-1 with TRBJ2-7, with D maybe TRBD2 (6 bases). The CDR3 extends over 14 amino acids. The germline V gene encodes CDR1 SGHAT and CDR2 FQDESV (reference sequence). V dropped 5 bases and J dropped 2 bases, with 13 bases sitting between them. In DNA, the CDR3 is TGTGCCAGCAGCCCTCCTGGAGGGACCTACGAGCAGTACTTC. Translating gives CASSPPGGTYEQYF.

Turning to this clone: At one of its ends the junction is not consistent with the germline gene, which may arise from a read error. V gene TRBV2 combines with J gene TRBJ2-3; 11 bases fit TRBD2. Germline V gives CDR1 SNHLY, CDR2 FYNNEI. This CDR3 region has 11 residues. This CDR3 is CASRGLAEGDF. CDR3 sequence (DNA): TGTGCCAGCAGGGGACTAGCGGAGGGGGATTTT.

The chain couples TRBV5-4 to TRBJ2-5, with 10 bases that match TRBD2. The junction had 5 bases not matched to a gene; V was cut back by 4 bases and J by 2 bases. The CDR3 spans 15 residues. In germline, CDR1 is SGHNT, CDR2 YYREEE (reference sequence). The DNA for the CDR3 is TGTGCCAGCAGCCCTGGACTAGCGGCTCAAGAGACCCAGTACTTC. It encodes CASSPGLAAQETQYF.

This sequence joins TRBV10-2 and TRBJ1-5, with D perhaps TRBD1 (5 bases). Germline CDR1 WSHSY, CDR2 SAAADI. The CDR3 contains 16 residues. V lost 0 bases to trimming and J lost 2 bases, with 11 bases between them. CDR3 sequence: CASSESAGPGNQPQHF. The CDR3 bases are TGCGCCAGCAGTGAGTCGGCAGGGCCCGGCAATCAGCCCCAGCATTTT.

The rearrangement joins TRBV28 to TRBJ2-2, with D possibly matching TRBD1 (6 bases). Germline V gene lookup returns CDR1 MDHEN and CDR2 SYDVKM. There are 14 residues in the CDR3. V was clipped by 9 bases and J by 2 bases, with 13 bases between them. CDR3: CASGPGTNTGELFF. In nucleotides, the CDR3 is TGTGCCAGTGGACCCGGGACAAACACCGGGGAGCTGTTTTTT.

V and J are TRBV18 and TRBJ2-3, with D unresolved. The CDR3 extends over 14 amino acids. CDR1 is KGHSH and CDR2 is LQKENI in the germline V gene. V lost 0 bases and J 0 bases, leaving 4 bases between the germline ends. The CDR3 is CASSPPASTDTQYF. Here the CDR3 DNA reads TGTGCCAGCTCACCACCGGCTAGCACAGATACGCAGTATTTT.

CDR3 amino acids: CASSAELSTDTQYF. The DNA of the CDR3 is TGTGCCAGCAGTGCCGAACTTAGCACAGATACGCAGTATTTT. V usage is TRBV6-4 and J usage is TRBJ2-3, with no clear D. The CDR3 spans 14 residues. The V and J ends lost 4 bases and 0 bases respectively, with 8 bases between them. Germline assignment: CDR1 MRHNA and CDR2 SNTAGT.

This sequence joins TRBV6-5 and TRBJ2-1, with D possibly matching TRBD2 (6 bases). V gave up 2 bases and J gave up 0 bases, with 8 bases separating them. This CDR3 is built from 15 residues. Germline CDR1 reads MNHEY; CDR2 reads SVGAGI. The CDR3 loop reads CASSYAGSSYNEQFF. The CDR3 coding sequence is TGTGCCAGCAGTTACGCGGGGAGCTCCTACAATGAGCAGTTCTTC.

The rearrangement links TRBV29-1 to TRBJ2-1; 11 bases line up with TRBD2. Germline V gene lookup returns CDR1 SQVTM and CDR2 ANQGSEA. This CDR3 comprises 16 residues. V dropped 2 bases and J dropped 9; count of bases not matched to a gene: 12. The CDR3 loop is CSVESPNSGRAGEQFF. DNA of the CDR3: TGCAGCGTTGAATCGCCAAATAGCGGGAGGGCAGGTGAGCAGTTCTTC.

CDR3 in DNA: TGTGCTAGTGGTTCCGGTAGTAGCGGTACCATCACAGATACGCAGTATTTT. Translation gives CASGSGSSGTITDTQYF. V is TRBV12-5 and J is TRBJ2-3; D perhaps matches TRBD2 (6 bases). Trimming cost V 4 bases and J 2 bases, with 19 bases left between them. This CDR3 is 17 amino acids long. Germline V gives CDR1 LGHNT, CDR2 FRNRAP.

This clone is a singleton in its sample. The J gene is TRBJ2-2, the V gene TRBV10-3, with a weak D call TRBD1 (6 bases). From germline, CDR1 is ENHRY and CDR2 SYGVKD. The V end was cut by 4 bases, the J end by 1 base, with 10 bases between. The CDR3 spans 15 residues. CDR3 amino acids: CAISAQGKNTGELFF. CDR3 DNA: TGTGCCATCAGTGCTCAGGGGAAGAACACCGGGGAGCTGTTTTTT.

The J gene is TRBJ1-4, the V gene TRBV19, with a weak D call TRBD1 (6 bases). The V end lost 7 bases, the J end lost 4 bases, and 10 bases lay between the germline ends. CDR1 is LNHDA and CDR2 is SQIVND in the germline V gene (reference sequence). The CDR3 sequence is 13 residues long. The CDR3 reads CASMGANNEKLFF. For the CDR3, the DNA is TGTGCCAGTATGGGGGCGAATAATGAAAAACTGTTTTTT.

This clone was found a few times. This sequence joins TRBV5-6 and TRBJ2-7; D perhaps matches TRBD2 (5 bases). This CDR3 has 14 residues. The ends were cut back, 6 bases at V and 7 bases at J, with 20 bases in the middle. Germline-derived CDR1 and CDR2 are SGHDT and YYEEEE. CDR3 sequence (DNA): TGTGCCAGCACCCAAGGAGGCCCTAGGTCAGAGCAGTACTTC. Translation gives CASTQGGPRSEQYF.

The chain employs TRBV5-1 and TRBJ2-7; D gene unclear. The V gene lost 1 base and the J gene lost 6 bases, with 5 bases spanning the gap. There are 11 residues in the CDR3. The germline gives CDR1 SGHRS, CDR2 YFSETQ. Here the CDR3 DNA reads TGCGCCAGCAGCTTGTCCGGCGAGCAGTACTTC. The encoded protein is CASSLSGEQYF.

This chain connects TRBV29-1 to TRBJ2-1; TRBD2 is a possible D gene (6 bases). With 7 bases removed from V and 9 bases from J, the gap between germline ends came to 13 bases. The CDR3 is 11 amino acids. Germline lookup yields CDR1 SQVTM and CDR2 ANQGSEA. The CDR3 DNA is TGCAGCGCACCCGTGGGGGGTGAGCAGTTCTTC. Protein sequence: CSAPVGGEQFF.

V and J are TRBV6-2 or TRBV6-3 and TRBJ2-5; a weak D match, TRBD2 (5 bases). This CDR3 has 15 amino acids. V was shortened by 5 bases and J by 2 bases, with 15 bases between the two germline ends. The V gene's germline CDR1 is MNHEY and CDR2 SVGEGT. CDR3 sequence reads: CASSTFRRGQETQYF. Written as DNA, the CDR3 is TGTGCCAGCAGTACCTTCCGGAGAGGGCAAGAGACCCAGTACTTC.